This T cell receptor (beta chain) derives from a study of T cell clonality in common variable immunodeficiency. Study-wide findings and caveats: Fewer TCRbeta clones were shared among CVID subjects than controls. TCRbeta clonality was increased in CVID versus healthy controls.

This clone was recorded at least ten times. Its antigen is not identified. The read finishes 3 residues shy of the CDR3 end, and the germline J gene is used to complete it. Sequencing input was equivalent genomic DNA from CVID and controls. Data came from immunoSEQ multiplex PCR; TCRdb stores just in-frame clones and leaves some out. Altogether tens of thousands of clones were found in the sample, and no singletons occur. CDR3 length: 20 amino acids. The J segment lost 6 bases and the V segment lost 5 bases, leaving 26 bases of the junction unmatched. CDR1 is DFQATT and CDR2 is SNEGSKA in the germline V gene (reference sequence). Caucasian heritage predominated among both patients and controls.

This receptor was obtained from a person between 18 and 75 years old in good health. The chain employs TRBV20-1 and TRBJ2-3, with 10 positions matching TRBD1. The sample consisted of peripheral blood mononuclear cells. Incomplete CDR3 DNA: TGCAGTGCTCACCAGACAGGGGGCGGGGGCCGGGGTTATGTTACGGATACG. Its protein is CSAHQTGGGGRGYVTDT. The whole CDR3 protein is CSAHQTGGGGRGYVTDTQYF.